The clone carrying this T cell receptor (beta chain) has just a few counts. The sample is drawn from a study of beta chain features in type 1 diabetes. Study summary: Cell yields, gender and age were comparable in patients and healthy donors.

Populations isolated by sorting all had purity greater than 95%. The CDR3 contains 12 residues. V lost 6 bases, J lost 5 bases, and 13 bases lay in between. Germline CDR1 and CDR2: SQVTM and ANQGSEA. The isolated RNA, all of it, was reverse transcribed, so expressed TCRB transcripts were what got sequenced. The method was immunoSEQ multiplex PCR; TCRdb's version includes in-frame clones alone and lacks a portion of them. The sample lists some 200,000 clones, about a tenth seen once, with 1% to 1.5% in the top ten. The sequenced sample consisted of central memory CD4+ T cells from blood. The chain carries TRBV29-1 and TRBJ1-1; a possible D gene is TRBD1 (6 bases). The source of this sequence is a man between 18 and 29 years old in good health. CDR3 coding DNA: TGCAGCGTGCACATTGACAGGACTGAAGCTTTCTTT. Its protein product is CSVHIDRTEAFF.